This T cell receptor beta chain emerged from a study of blood T cell repertoires in COVID-19. Study details: PBMCs, B-cell-depleted T cells, or T cells were the source of the cDNA or gDNA that made up the material.

Original data processing: Reference gene primers were amplified, and this amplification served to estimate nucleated cell counts. The table came from immunoSEQ multiplex PCR; TCRdb's copy has only in-frame clones and leaves some out. V and J calls and clone size follow that table, whereas D and trimming were derived from the DNA. The table shows 120,000 or so clones, with around 79% occurring only once. The CDR3 sequence is 14 residues long. V was cut by 6 bases and J by 0 bases, with 11 bases left in between. The V gene's germline CDR1 is KGHSH and CDR2 LQKENI. This clonotype originated in a man aged 65 to 85 with acute or convalescent COVID-19. The sample was peripheral blood. V is TRBV18 and J is TRBJ2-5; no clear D gene. The CDR3 sequence is CASSQAANQETQYF. The CDR3 bases are TGTGCCAGCTCTCAGGCAGCTAACCAAGAGACCCAGTACTTC.